The present entry profiles one T cell receptor (beta chain) with its context. The antigen is unknown. These data belong to a study of cytomegalovirus exposure and HLA in healthy donors. Study results and caveats: Another analysis was done later, and it associated around 16,000 TCR beta sequences with HLA alleles at 0.05 false discovery rate. A missense variant in DCLRE1C was later tied to TCR beta V- and J-gene trimming.

Donors were nominally healthy when sampled, though unrecorded immune exposures were likely. Germline V gene sequence: CDR1 LGHNA, CDR2 YSLEER. The V and J ends lost 1 base and 2 bases respectively, with 6 bases between them. The CDR3 spans 13 residues. In the PCR, 60 Vbeta and 13 Jbeta primers were used. Original handling: Approximately 11 million shared chains were among the roughly 78 million unique TCR beta chains that a later analysis counted. The protocol was immunoSEQ multiplex PCR, while the TCRdb copy is restricted to in-frame clones and leaves out a portion. V and J calls plus clone size are reproduced from that table; the DNA served to infer D and trimming. The sample lists about 200,000 clones; roughly three quarters were seen once.

The chain employs TRBV4-3 and TRBJ2-7; maybe TRBD2 (6 bases). This clonotype was sampled from a male donor in good health and CMV-seropositive. The sequencing input was PBMCs. CDR3 sequence reads: CASSQGGAYEQYF. CDR3 in DNA: TGCGCCAGCAGCCAAGGGGGGGCCTACGAGCAGTACTTC.